Below are 2 T cell receptor beta chains sequenced from a single sample in a study of response to subunit inactivated influenza vaccine. TCRdb reprocessed the RT-PCR reads with MiXCR, giving one entry per CDR3 protein. The data show hundreds of thousands of distinct CDR3 sequences, with roughly 11% seen just once and around 12% held by the top ten. The sequenced sample was PBMCs from blood, obtained 45 days after vaccination. These receptors all come from a man over 45 who received an inactivated influenza vaccine.

This clonotype was detected a few times. As DNA, the CDR3 is TGCGCCAGCAGCTGGACAGGGGCGAGAGGCGCTTTCTTT. Translated: CASSWTGARGAFF. The chain employs TRBV5-1 and TRBJ1-1; 9 nucleotides match TRBD1. There are 13 residues in the CDR3. V dropped 3 bases and J dropped 11; count of bases not matched to a gene: 8. Germline V lookup: CDR1 SGHRS, CDR2 YFSETQ.

This clonotype came up many times. The rearrangement joins TRBV5-1 to TRBJ2-1; 10 positions match TRBD2. The CDR3 length is 15 residues. CDR1 is SGHRS, CDR2 YFSETQ, per germline. The ends lost 3 bases at V and 8 bases at J; junction bases unmatched: 8. The CDR3 nucleotides are TGCGCCAGCAGCTCGGGACTAGCGCTCGGCGATGAGCAGTTCTTC. Its translation: CASSSGLALGDEQFF.